The 27 T cell receptor beta chains below were found in one sample sequenced in a study of OX40 agonist ivuxolimab in advanced cancers. Here immunoSEQ multiplex PCR was the method, and the copy in TCRdb shows in-frame clones only, minus some. In the table there are over 150,000 clones, 85% to 95% of which are singletons. This sample comprised CD4+ or CD8+ T cells sorted from blood, obtained in a trial of the OX40 agonist ivuxolimab. Receptors were obtained from an adult with an advanced solid tumor such as melanoma, head and neck, liver or kidney cancer.

The chain carries TRBV23-1 and TRBJ2-1; the D gene is possibly TRBD1 (5 bases). TRBV23-1 falls under the ORF class, with uncertain function. The ends were cut back, 0 bases at V and 5 bases at J, with 17 bases in the middle. This CDR3 has 17 amino acids. DNA of the CDR3: TGCGCCAGCAGTCAATCTAACGGGTCAGGGCAAAACAATGAGCAGTTCTTC. Protein sequence: CASSQSNGSGQNNEQFF.

V is TRBV9 and J is TRBJ1-5; a possible D gene is TRBD1 (5 bases). CDR3 size: 13 residues. V was cut by 0 bases and J by 6 bases, with 7 bases left in between. Germline V gene sequence: CDR1 SGDLS, CDR2 YYNGEE. The CDR3 DNA sequence: TGTGCCAGCAGCGTAGGGGGCAGTCAGCCCCAGCATTTT. It yields the protein CASSVGGSQPQHF.

The gene calls are TRBV27 and TRBJ1-1; D gene unclear. Germline values: CDR1 MNHEY, CDR2 SMNVEV (reference sequence). Trimming pared 5 bases from V and 3 bases from J, leaving 13 bases between. This CDR3 spans 14 amino acids. CDR3: CASSRDNIDTEAFF. The CDR3 DNA reads TGTGCCAGCAGTCGTGACAATATCGACACTGAAGCTTTCTTT.

The rearrangement links TRBV2 to TRBJ1-1; 8 bases match TRBD1. The CDR3 has 13 residues. The trim removed 6 bases at V and 3 bases at J, leaving 3 bases unmatched. Germline-derived CDR1 and CDR2 are SNHLY and FYNNEI. The CDR3 protein is CASSRTGHTEAFF. The CDR3 DNA follows: TGTGCCAGCAGCCGGACAGGGCACACTGAAGCTTTCTTT.

The V gene is TRBV19, the J gene TRBJ1-1; D is perhaps TRBD1 (5 bases). Deletions cut 5 bases from V and 8 bases from J, with 21 bases between. The germline CDR1 and CDR2 sequences are LNHDA and SQIVND (reference sequence). The CDR3 sequence is 15 residues long. Here the CDR3 DNA reads TGTGCCAGTAGTCCACACCTTATTACAGGACCAGAAGCTTTCTTT. As protein: CASSPHLITGPEAFF.

V usage is TRBV5-1 and J usage is TRBJ2-7, with a possible D match to TRBD1 (5 bases). V was shortened by 0 bases and J by 1 base, with 8 bases between the two germline ends. The CDR3 is 14 residues long. Looked up from germline, CDR1 is SGHRS and CDR2 is YFSETQ. CDR3 protein: CASSLAQGSYEQYF. The CDR3 nucleotides are TGCGCCAGCAGCTTGGCGCAGGGTTCCTACGAGCAGTACTTC.

This chain connects TRBV6-5 to TRBJ2-3; D is undetermined. V was pared by 2 bases and J by 0 bases, with 9 bases between. CDR1 MNHEY and CDR2 SVGAGI come from the germline V gene. CDR3 length: 15 residues. The CDR3 here is CASSYDTRSTDTQYF. The CDR3 DNA is TGTGCCAGCAGTTACGACACCCGCAGCACAGATACGCAGTATTTT.

V usage is TRBV9 and J usage is TRBJ1-3; no reliable D call. The CDR3 runs 18 residues. V was cut by 0 bases and J by 4 bases, with 20 bases left in between. Germline CDR1 reads SGDLS; CDR2 reads YYNGEE. The CDR3 coding sequence is TGTGCCAGCAGCGTAGCGTCCGGCAGTCGTCCGGGGGGAAACACCATATATTTT. Translating it yields CASSVASGSRPGGNTIYF.

This clone was seen just once. This sequence joins TRBV7-9 and TRBJ2-3; TRBD2 aligns across 12 bases. Germline loops: CDR1 SEHNR, CDR2 FQNEAQ (reference sequence). V lost 4 bases, J lost 4 bases, and 3 bases stayed unmatched. The CDR3 runs to 15 residues. CDR3 nucleotide sequence: TGTGCCAGCAGCTCTCTAGCGGGAGGGCCAGATACGCAGTATTTT. Encoded protein: CASSSLAGGPDTQYF. Full variable domain (rest looked up from reference TRBV7-9 and TRBJ2-3): DTGVSQNPRHKITKRGQNVTFRCDPISEHNRLYWYRQTLGQGPEFLTYFQNEAQLEKSRLLSDRFSAERPKGSFSTLEIQRTEQGDSAMYLCASSSLAGGPDTQYFGPGTRLTVL.

This clone was recorded only once. The J gene is TRBJ2-5, the V gene TRBV5-1, with 11 bases lining up with TRBD2. CDR1 SGHRS and CDR2 YFSETQ come from the germline V gene. V dropped 3 bases and J dropped 4; count of bases not matched to a gene: 5. The CDR3 runs 15 residues. The CDR3 bases are TGCGCCAGCAGCTCTCCGCTAGCGGGGGGAGAGACCCAGTACTTC. As protein: CASSSPLAGGETQYF.

The V and J genes are TRBV28 and TRBJ1-5; the D gene is possibly TRBD1 (5 bases). The CDR3 is made up of 21 amino acids. The ends were cut back, 4 bases at V and 2 bases at J, with 30 bases in the middle. Germline V gene data show CDR1 as MDHEN and CDR2 as SYDVKM. The CDR3 DNA reads as TGTGCCAGCAGTTCCGGGCCCATCACCCCGGGGAGGGACGAACGCAATCAGCCCCAGCATTTT. It specifies CASSSGPITPGRDERNQPQHF.

The V and J genes are TRBV5-1 and TRBJ2-3, with TRBD2 identical over 15 bases. The CDR3 sequence is 17 residues long. Germline CDR1 and CDR2: SGHRS and YFSETQ. With 3 bases clipped from V and 6 bases from J, the junction kept 8 bases outside the gene matches. CDR3 loop: CASSSLPGLAGGDTQYF. CDR3 nucleotides: TGCGCCAGCAGCTCCCTACCGGGACTAGCGGGGGGCGATACGCAGTATTTT. The full variable domain, its missing parts supplied by reference TRBV5-1 and TRBJ2-3, is KAGVTQTPRYLIKTRGQQVTLSCSPISGHRSVSWYQQTPGQGLQFLFEYFSETQRNKGNFPGRFSGRQFSNSRSEMNVSTLELGDSALYLCASSSLPGLAGGDTQYFGPGTRLTVL.

The chain is built from TRBV15 and TRBJ1-2, with a possible D match to TRBD1 (5 bases). V lost 1 base and J 7 bases, leaving 16 bases between the germline ends. Germline V lookup: CDR1 LNHNV, CDR2 YYDKDF (reference sequence). The CDR3 extends over 15 amino acids. In nucleotides, the CDR3 is TGTGCCACCAGCAGAGCCTGGGACTCCCTGAGTGGCTACACCTTC. Residues: CATSRAWDSLSGYTF. The entire variable domain, with the rest obtained from reference TRBV15 and TRBJ1-2, is as follows: DAMVIQNPRYQVTQFGKPVTLSCSQTLNHNVMYWYQQKSSQAPKLLFHYYDKDFNNEADTPDNFQSRRPNTSFCFLDIRSPGLGDTAMYLCATSRAWDSLSGYTFGSGTRLTVV.

This chain uses TRBV5-4 with TRBJ2-7, with 7 bases that match TRBD1. This CDR3 has 16 residues. Unmatched junction bases numbered 6, after V lost 0 bases and J lost 0 bases. Germline assignment: CDR1 SGHNT and CDR2 YYREEE (reference sequence). This CDR3 reads CASSLAIGGPSYEQYF. CDR3 DNA sequence: TGTGCCAGCAGCTTGGCCATAGGGGGCCCCTCCTACGAGCAGTACTTC.

The chain uses TRBV4-2 and TRBJ1-4, with D uncertain. CDR3 length: 16 amino acids. Germline loops: CDR1 LGHNA, CDR2 YNFKEQ. Trimming shortened V by 3 bases and J by 0 bases, and 11 bases separated the two germline ends. This CDR3 is CASSHNPLTTNEKLFF. The DNA of the CDR3 is TGTGCCAGCAGCCATAATCCGCTTACAACTAATGAAAAACTGTTTTTT.

J is TRBJ2-3 and V is TRBV19, with 10 positions matching TRBD2. The J segment lost 3 bases and the V segment lost 7 bases, leaving 10 bases of the junction unmatched. The germline V gene encodes CDR1 LNHDA and CDR2 SQIVND (reference sequence). The CDR3 totals 16 residues. The CDR3 DNA follows: TGTGCCAGTACCCCCCTGGAAGCGGGAGGGACAGATACGCAGTATTTT. Amino acids: CASTPLEAGGTDTQYF.

V is TRBV27 and J is TRBJ1-4, with TRBD1 matching 9 bases. CDR1 MNHEY and CDR2 SMNVEV come from the germline V gene (reference sequence). Trimming took 6 bases from V and 5 from J; bases not matched to a gene: 10. The CDR3 contains 16 residues. The CDR3 is CASSPSDRGENEKLFF. The CDR3 DNA is TGTGCCAGCAGCCCTTCCGACAGGGGGGAGAATGAAAAACTGTTTTTT.

This clone was recorded only once. V gene TRBV7-9 combines with J gene TRBJ1-1; 7 bases align to TRBD1. The CDR3 is 15 amino acids. Losses at the gene ends were 0 bases for V and 5 bases for J; bases not matched to a gene: 6. Germline lookup yields CDR1 SEHNR and CDR2 FQNEAQ (reference sequence). The CDR3 spells CASSLAYRGNTEAFF. The CDR3 coding sequence is TGTGCCAGCAGCTTAGCCTACAGGGGTAATACTGAAGCTTTCTTT.

V is TRBV13 and J is TRBJ2-7; no definite D call. The V end was cut by 0 bases, the J end by 3 bases, with 9 bases between. CDR3 length equals 14 residues. Germline V lookup: CDR1 PRHDT, CDR2 FYEKMQ (reference sequence). The CDR3, as DNA: TGTGCCAGCAGCTTAGGGCGGATGAGCTACGAGCAGTACTTC. Translated, it gives CASSLGRMSYEQYF.

The chain links TRBV9 to TRBJ1-2, with D perhaps TRBD1 (6 bases). V dropped 4 bases and J dropped 4 bases, with 17 bases sitting between them. CDR1 SGDLS and CDR2 YYNGEE come from the germline V gene. This CDR3 is built from 15 residues. The CDR3 is CASSTRGGAGYGYTF. The CDR3 DNA reads TGTGCCAGCAGCACCCGGGGGGGGGCCGGCTATGGCTACACCTTC.

CDR3 sequence: CASSYRAGVKLFF. The CDR3, as DNA: TGTGCCAGCAGTTACAGGGCGGGGGTAAAACTGTTTTTT. This sequence joins TRBV6-5 and TRBJ1-4; a weak D match, TRBD1 (5 bases). Trimming removed 2 bases from V and 10 bases from J, with 11 bases in between. This CDR3 is 13 amino acids long. Germline-derived CDR1 and CDR2 are MNHEY and SVGAGI.

The rearrangement uses TRBV10-3 and TRBJ2-1; D is unclear. The germline gives CDR1 ENHRY, CDR2 SYGVKD. The ends were cut back, 8 bases at V and 5 bases at J, with 13 bases in the middle. This CDR3 is 13 amino acids long. The CDR3 sequence is CAIGSGADNEQFF. The CDR3 DNA reads as TGTGCCATCGGATCAGGAGCCGACAATGAGCAGTTCTTC.

The rearrangement joins TRBV18 to TRBJ1-5; D gene ambiguous. Trimming cost V 3 bases and J 1 base, with 10 bases left between them. This CDR3 comprises 15 residues. Germline V gene sequence: CDR1 KGHSH, CDR2 LQKENI. CDR3 coding DNA: TGTGCCAGCTCACCCCCCGGCAGAAGCAATCAGCCCCAGCATTTT. This sequence encodes CASSPPGRSNQPQHF.

The chain carries TRBV7-9 and TRBJ1-6, with TRBD1 matching over 8 bases. Trimming removed 1 base from V and 6 bases from J; junction bases left unmatched: 5. CDR3 length: 16 residues. Germline values: CDR1 SEHNR, CDR2 FQNEAQ (reference sequence). This chain's CDR3 is CASSLGPGQGNSPLHF. CDR3 in DNA: TGTGCCAGCAGCTTAGGGCCAGGACAGGGTAATTCACCCCTCCACTTT.

The gene calls are TRBV7-9 and TRBJ2-5; D is perhaps TRBD1 (6 bases). Germline lookup yields CDR1 SEHNR and CDR2 FQNEAQ (reference sequence). The CDR3 loop spans 15 amino acids. V lost 2 bases and J lost 4, with 14 bases in between. The CDR3 sequence is CASSLSARGTETQYF. CDR3 nucleotide sequence: TGTGCCAGCAGCTTATCGGCCAGGGGAACAGAGACCCAGTACTTC. Full variable domain (remainder filled in from reference TRBV7-9 and TRBJ2-5): DTGVSQNPRHKITKRGQNVTFRCDPISEHNRLYWYRQTLGQGPEFLTYFQNEAQLEKSRLLSDRFSAERPKGSFSTLEIQRTEQGDSAMYLCASSLSARGTETQYFGPGTRLLVL.

This clone turned up a few times. The rearrangement uses TRBV9 and TRBJ1-1, with no clear D. This CDR3 is 13 amino acids long. Trimming pared 3 bases from V and 0 bases from J, leaving 6 bases between. The germline V gene has CDR1 SGDLS and CDR2 YYNGEE. The CDR3 spells CASSANVNTEAFF. In DNA, the CDR3 is TGTGCCAGCAGCGCGAACGTGAACACTGAAGCTTTCTTT.

The chain links TRBV5-1 to TRBJ1-2, with a possible D match to TRBD1 (5 bases). V was shortened by 0 bases and J by 4 bases, with 13 bases between the two germline ends. The CDR3 totals 15 residues. Germline V gives CDR1 SGHRS, CDR2 YFSETQ. The CDR3 is CASSLAGRSTYGYTF. The CDR3 DNA reads TGCGCCAGCAGCTTGGCGGGACGGAGTACCTATGGCTACACCTTC.